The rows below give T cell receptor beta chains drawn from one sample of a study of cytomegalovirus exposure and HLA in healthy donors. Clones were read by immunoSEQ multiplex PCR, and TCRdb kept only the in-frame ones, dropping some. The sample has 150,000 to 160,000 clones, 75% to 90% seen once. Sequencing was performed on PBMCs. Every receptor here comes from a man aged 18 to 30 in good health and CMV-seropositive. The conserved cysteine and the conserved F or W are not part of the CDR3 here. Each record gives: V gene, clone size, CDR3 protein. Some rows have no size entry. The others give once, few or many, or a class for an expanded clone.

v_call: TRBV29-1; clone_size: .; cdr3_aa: SVGQFSYEQY
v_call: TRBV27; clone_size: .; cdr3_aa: ASSSPTGVNTEAF
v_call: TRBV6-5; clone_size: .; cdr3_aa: ASSRDRVGGYT
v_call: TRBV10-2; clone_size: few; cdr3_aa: ASHKMTSGEIYEQF
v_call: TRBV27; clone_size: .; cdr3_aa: ASSLTSGGVGTYEQY
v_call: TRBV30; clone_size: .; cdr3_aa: AWTAGGLYNEQF
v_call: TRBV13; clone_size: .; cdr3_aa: ASSLGQGAIVYGYT
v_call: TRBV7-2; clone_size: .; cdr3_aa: ASSLPSGSRVSGYT
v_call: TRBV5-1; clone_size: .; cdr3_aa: ASSLDRLTDTQY
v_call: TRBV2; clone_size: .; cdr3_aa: ASSERQPGNYGYT
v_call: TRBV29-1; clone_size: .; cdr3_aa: SVADRGLMNTEAF
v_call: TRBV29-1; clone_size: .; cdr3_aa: SVEVSEYEQF
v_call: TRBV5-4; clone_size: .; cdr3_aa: ASGKREGTDTQY
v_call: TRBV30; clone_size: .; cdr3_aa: AWSPRAGGTYEQY
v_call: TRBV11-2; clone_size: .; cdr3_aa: ASSLRQGEKLF
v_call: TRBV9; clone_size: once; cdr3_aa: ASSGGQGGNTIY
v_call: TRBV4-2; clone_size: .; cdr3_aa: ASSPPSTDTQY
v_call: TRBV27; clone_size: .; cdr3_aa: ASSKAVGELF
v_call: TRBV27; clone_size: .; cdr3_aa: ASRPGQGAGNTIY
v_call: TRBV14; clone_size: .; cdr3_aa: ASSQVRSSYEQY
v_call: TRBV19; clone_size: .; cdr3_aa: ASSSPGQARAEAF
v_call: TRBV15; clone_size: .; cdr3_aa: ATSRAAQALYGYT
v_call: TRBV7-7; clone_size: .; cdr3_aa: ASSQGGSYNEQF
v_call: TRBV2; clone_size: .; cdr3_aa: ASSDPGRGEKLF
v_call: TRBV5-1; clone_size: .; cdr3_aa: ASSVSGGSYGYT
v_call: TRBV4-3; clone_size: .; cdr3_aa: ASSQGGSGGPETQY
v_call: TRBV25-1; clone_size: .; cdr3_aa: ASSEVDRATEAF
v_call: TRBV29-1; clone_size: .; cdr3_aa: SVARGHDGYT
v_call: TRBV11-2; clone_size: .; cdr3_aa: ASSIPGRGGTDTQY
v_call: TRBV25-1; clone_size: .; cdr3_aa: ASSGGHWYQETQY
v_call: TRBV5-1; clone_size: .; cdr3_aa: ASSFGQNYGYT
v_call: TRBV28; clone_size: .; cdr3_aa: AAKSGTALGRPQH
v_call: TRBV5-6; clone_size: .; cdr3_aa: ASSQGLAFQETQY
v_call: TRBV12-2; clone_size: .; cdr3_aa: ASRLDRGREAYEQY
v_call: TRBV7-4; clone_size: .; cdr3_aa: ASSRTGTRCYGYT
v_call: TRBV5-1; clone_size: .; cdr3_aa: ASSLWAGIRNTEAF
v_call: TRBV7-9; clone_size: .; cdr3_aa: ASSLGASPNTEAF
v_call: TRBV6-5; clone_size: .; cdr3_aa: ASSYRDERGDQY
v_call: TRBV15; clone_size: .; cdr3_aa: ATSRGLADTGELF
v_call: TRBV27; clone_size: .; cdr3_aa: ASSSPGGSGYEQY
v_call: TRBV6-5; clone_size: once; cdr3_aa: ASSYGGQPQH
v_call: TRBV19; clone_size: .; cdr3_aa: ASSIDRGYEQY
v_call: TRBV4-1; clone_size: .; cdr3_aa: ASSQLDLIAFGELF
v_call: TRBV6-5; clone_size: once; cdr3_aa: ASSSTVSEGYT
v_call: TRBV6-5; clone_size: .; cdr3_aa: ASSYYAGQGPAF
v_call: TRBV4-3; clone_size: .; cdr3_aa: ASSRADRLNTEAF
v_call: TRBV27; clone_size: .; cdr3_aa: ASSFGTSRRSDTQY
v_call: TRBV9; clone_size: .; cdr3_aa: ASSDQTGRGNTEAF